Below are 5 T cell receptor beta chains sequenced from a single sample in a study of human T cells and chemical hapten exposure. TCRdb processed the RACE reads anew with MiXCR; each CDR3 protein has one entry. The data contain about 92,000 distinct CDR3 sequences, 8% to 10% of them singletons. Time point noted: pre-sensitization, week 0. The sample's treatment: therapeutic diphenylcyclopropenone sensitization with weekly scalp DPC. The source material was whole blood, sampled in connection with sensitization to the hapten diphenylcyclopropenone (DPC). These receptors all stem from a woman between 35 and 50 years old with alopecia areata. Some clones in this sample may be carry-over from other donors' samples.

This clonotype was detected ten times or more. This rearrangement joins TRBV5-1 to TRBJ1-5, with D perhaps TRBD1 (5 bases). The V and J ends lost 0 bases and 3 bases respectively, with 10 bases between them. Germline V gene lookup returns CDR1 SGHRS and CDR2 YFSETQ. This CDR3 region has 15 residues. CDR3 DNA: TGCGCCAGCAGCTTGGAGGCAGGGCCCAATCAGCCCCAGCATTTT. It codes for CASSLEAGPNQPQHF. Together with reference TRBV5-1 and TRBJ1-5, the CDR3 gives the full variable domain: KAGVTQTPRYLIKTRGQQVTLSCSPISGHRSVSWYQQTPGQGLQFLFEYFSETQRNKGNFPGRFSGRQFSNSRSEMNVSTLELGDSALYLCASSLEAGPNQPQHFGDGTRLSIL.

This clonotype was found many times. The rearrangement joins TRBV5-1 to TRBJ1-2, with 8 bases identical to TRBD1. The CDR3 extends over 15 amino acids. The V gene's germline CDR1 is SGHRS and CDR2 YFSETQ. After removal of 4 bases from V and 7 bases from J, the junction contained 12 bases not matched to a gene. CDR3 sequence: CASSLSGQGVGGYTF. For the CDR3, the DNA is TGCGCCAGCAGCCTTTCTGGACAGGGAGTCGGTGGCTACACCTTC.

The chain is built from TRBV24-1 and TRBJ2-3; D is perhaps TRBD2 (6 bases). V lost 3 bases to trimming and J lost 5 bases, with 14 bases between them. Germline CDR1 KGHDR, CDR2 SFDVKD. The CDR3 has 15 residues. The CDR3, as DNA: TGTGCCACCAGTGATGAAGGTACGGGGGAAGATACGCAGTATTTT. Encoded protein: CATSDEGTGEDTQYF.

The V gene is TRBV24-1, the J gene TRBJ2-2; D is perhaps TRBD1 (6 bases). Germline lookup yields CDR1 KGHDR and CDR2 SFDVKD. This CDR3 has 16 amino acids. Between the trimmed V and J ends, which lost 4 bases and 1 base, there was a span of 12 bases. For the CDR3, the DNA is TGTGCCACCAGTGAGACTCTGACAGGGAACACCGGGGAGCTGTTTTTT. It translates to CATSETLTGNTGELFF.

This clonotype was seen repeatedly, ten times or more. The chain carries TRBV11-3 and TRBJ2-3, with 11 bases lining up with TRBD2. CDR1 and CDR2 from the germline V gene are SGHNT and YENEEA. CDR3 length equals 16 residues. With V trimmed by 5 bases and J by 1 base, 5 bases remained unmatched. The CDR3 spells CASSPGTSGRTDTQYF. CDR3 nucleotides: TGTGCCAGCAGCCCAGGGACTAGCGGACGCACAGATACGCAGTATTTT.